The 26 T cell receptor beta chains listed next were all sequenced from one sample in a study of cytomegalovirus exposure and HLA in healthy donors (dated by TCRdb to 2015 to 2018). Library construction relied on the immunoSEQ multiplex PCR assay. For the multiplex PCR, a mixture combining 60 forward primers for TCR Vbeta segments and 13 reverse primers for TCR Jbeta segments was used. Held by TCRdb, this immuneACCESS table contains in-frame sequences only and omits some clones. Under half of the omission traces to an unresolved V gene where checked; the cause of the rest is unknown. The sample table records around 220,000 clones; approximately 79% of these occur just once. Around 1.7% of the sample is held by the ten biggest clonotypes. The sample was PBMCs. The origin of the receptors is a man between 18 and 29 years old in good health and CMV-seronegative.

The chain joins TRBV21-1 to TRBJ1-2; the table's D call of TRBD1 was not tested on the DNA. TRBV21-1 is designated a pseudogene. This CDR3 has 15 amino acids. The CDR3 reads CASRRPRQLNYGYTF. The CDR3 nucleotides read TGTGCCAGCAGGCGGCCTCGACAGCTAAACTATGGCTACACCTTC.

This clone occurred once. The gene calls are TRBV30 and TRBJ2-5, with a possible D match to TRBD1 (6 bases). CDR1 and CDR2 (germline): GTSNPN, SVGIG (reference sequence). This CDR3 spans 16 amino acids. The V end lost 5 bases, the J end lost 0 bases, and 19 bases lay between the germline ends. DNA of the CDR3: TGTGCCTGGGGGACCCCTGGACAGTATTACCAAGAGACCCAGTACTTC. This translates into CAWGTPGQYYQETQYF.

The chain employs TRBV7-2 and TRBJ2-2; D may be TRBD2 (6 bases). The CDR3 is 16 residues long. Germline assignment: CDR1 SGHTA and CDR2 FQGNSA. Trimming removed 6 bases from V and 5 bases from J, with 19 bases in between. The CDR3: CASRAPGGAGTGELFF. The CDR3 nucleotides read TGTGCCAGCAGAGCACCAGGCGGGGCGGGGACCGGGGAGCTGTTTTTT.

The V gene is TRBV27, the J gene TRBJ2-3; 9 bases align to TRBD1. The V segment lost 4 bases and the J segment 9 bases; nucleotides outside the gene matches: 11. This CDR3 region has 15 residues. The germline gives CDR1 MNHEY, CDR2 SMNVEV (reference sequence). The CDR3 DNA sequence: TGTGCCAGCAGTTCTGGGACAGGGAAGGCAGGAACGCAGTATTTT. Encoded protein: CASSSGTGKAGTQYF.

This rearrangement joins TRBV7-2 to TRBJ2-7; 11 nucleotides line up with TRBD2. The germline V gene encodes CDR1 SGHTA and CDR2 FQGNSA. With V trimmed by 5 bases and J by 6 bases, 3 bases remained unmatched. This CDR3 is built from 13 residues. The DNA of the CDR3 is TGTGCCAGCAGCCTTAGCGGGAGGGGCGAGCAGTACTTC. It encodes CASSLSGRGEQYF.

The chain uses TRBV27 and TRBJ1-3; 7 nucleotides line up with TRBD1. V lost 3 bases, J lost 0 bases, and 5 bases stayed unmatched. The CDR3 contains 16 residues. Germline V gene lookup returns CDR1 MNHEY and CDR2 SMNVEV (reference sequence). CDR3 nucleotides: TGTGCCAGCAGTTTTGCCGGGACAGACTCTGGAAACACCATATATTTT. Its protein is CASSFAGTDSGNTIYF.

Here the CDR3 DNA reads TGCGCCAGCAGCGGTTCTAAGGACAGCTCTGGGGCCAACGTCCTGACTTTC. As protein: CASSGSKDSSGANVLTF. V is TRBV5-1 and J is TRBJ2-6; possible D gene TRBD1, 6 bases. Germline lookup yields CDR1 SGHRS and CDR2 YFSETQ. V was shortened by 4 bases and J by 0 bases, with 14 bases between the two germline ends. This CDR3 is built from 17 residues.

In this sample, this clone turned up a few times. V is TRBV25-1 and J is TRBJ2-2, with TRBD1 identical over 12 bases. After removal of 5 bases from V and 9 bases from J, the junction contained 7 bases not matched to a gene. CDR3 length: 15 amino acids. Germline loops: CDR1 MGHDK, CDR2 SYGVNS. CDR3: CASSPGTGGPRELFF. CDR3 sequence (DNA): TGTGCCAGCAGTCCCGGGACAGGGGGCCCCAGGGAGCTGTTTTTT.

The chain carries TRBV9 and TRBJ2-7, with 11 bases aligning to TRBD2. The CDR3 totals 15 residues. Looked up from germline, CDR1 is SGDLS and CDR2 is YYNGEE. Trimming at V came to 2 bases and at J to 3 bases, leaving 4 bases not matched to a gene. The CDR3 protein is CASSVSGTSGYEQYF. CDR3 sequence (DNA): TGTGCCAGCAGCGTTAGCGGGACTAGCGGCTACGAGCAGTACTTC.

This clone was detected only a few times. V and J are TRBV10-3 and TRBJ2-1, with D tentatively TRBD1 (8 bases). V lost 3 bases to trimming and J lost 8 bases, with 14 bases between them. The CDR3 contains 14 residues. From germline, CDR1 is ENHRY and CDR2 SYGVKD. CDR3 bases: TGTGCCATCAGTGAAACCACAGGGGGGGATGAGCAGTTCTTC. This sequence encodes CAISETTGGDEQFF.

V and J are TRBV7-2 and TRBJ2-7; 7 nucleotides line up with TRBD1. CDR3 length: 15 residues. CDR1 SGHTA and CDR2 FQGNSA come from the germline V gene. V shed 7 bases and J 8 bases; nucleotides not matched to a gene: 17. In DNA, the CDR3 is TGTGCCAGCAACGCTCCCGTGACAGGGTCCTTACAGCAGTACTTC. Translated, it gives CASNAPVTGSLQQYF.

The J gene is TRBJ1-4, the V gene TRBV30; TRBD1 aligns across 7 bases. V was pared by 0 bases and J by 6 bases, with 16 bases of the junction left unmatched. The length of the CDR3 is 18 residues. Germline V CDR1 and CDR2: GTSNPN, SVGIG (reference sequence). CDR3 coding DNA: TGTGCCTGGAGTGTAGACGGGACAGCCCAGTGGGGGGATGAAAAACTGTTTTTT. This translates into CAWSVDGTAQWGDEKLFF. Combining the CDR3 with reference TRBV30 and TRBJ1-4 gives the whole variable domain SQTIHQWPATLVQPVGSPLSLECTVEGTSNPNLYWYRQAAGRGLQLLFYSVGIGQISSEVPQNLSASRPQDRQFILSSKKLLLSDSGFYLCAWSVDGTAQWGDEKLFFGSGTQLSVL.

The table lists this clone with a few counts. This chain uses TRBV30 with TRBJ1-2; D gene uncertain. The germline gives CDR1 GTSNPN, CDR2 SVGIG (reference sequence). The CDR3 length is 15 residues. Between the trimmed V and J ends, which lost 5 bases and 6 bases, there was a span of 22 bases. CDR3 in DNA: TGTGCCTGGTATCCGGCGCGGAGGAGGACGGATGGCTACACCTTC. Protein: CAWYPARRRTDGYTF. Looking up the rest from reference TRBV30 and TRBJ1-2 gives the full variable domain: SQTIHQWPATLVQPVGSPLSLECTVEGTSNPNLYWYRQAAGRGLQLLFYSVGIGQISSEVPQNLSASRPQDRQFILSSKKLLLSDSGFYLCAWYPARRRTDGYTFGSGTRLTVV.

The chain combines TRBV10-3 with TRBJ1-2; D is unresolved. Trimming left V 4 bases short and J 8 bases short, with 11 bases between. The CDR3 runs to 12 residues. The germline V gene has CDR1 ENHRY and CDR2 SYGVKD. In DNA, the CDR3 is TGTGCCATCAGTGGGGCCCAGGTGGGCTACACCTTC. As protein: CAISGAQVGYTF.

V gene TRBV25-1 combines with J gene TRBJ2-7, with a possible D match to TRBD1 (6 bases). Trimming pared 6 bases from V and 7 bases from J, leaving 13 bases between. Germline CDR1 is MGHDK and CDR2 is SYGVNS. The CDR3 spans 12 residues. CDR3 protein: CASREQGWEQYF. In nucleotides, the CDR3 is TGTGCCAGCAGGGAACAGGGTTGGGAGCAGTACTTC.

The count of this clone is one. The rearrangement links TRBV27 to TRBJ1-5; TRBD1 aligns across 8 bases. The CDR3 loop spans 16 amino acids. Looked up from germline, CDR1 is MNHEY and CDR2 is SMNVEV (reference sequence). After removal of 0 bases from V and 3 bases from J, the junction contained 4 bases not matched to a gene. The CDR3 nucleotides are TGTGCCAGCAGTTTATCCCCGACAGGGGCCAATCAGCCCCAGCATTTT. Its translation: CASSLSPTGANQPQHF.

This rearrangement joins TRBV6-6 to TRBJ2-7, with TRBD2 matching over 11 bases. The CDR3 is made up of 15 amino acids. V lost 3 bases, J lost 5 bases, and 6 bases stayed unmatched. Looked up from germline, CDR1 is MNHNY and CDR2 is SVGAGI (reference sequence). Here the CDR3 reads CASSYGTSGLNEQYF. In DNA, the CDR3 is TGTGCCAGCAGTTATGGGACTAGCGGCCTCAACGAGCAGTACTTC.

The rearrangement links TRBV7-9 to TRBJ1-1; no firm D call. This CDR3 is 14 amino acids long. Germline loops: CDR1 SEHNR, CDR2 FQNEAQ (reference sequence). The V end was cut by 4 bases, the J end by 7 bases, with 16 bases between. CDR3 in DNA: TGTGCCAGCAGCTCTCTGAGCGACCCAGATGAAGCTTTCTTT. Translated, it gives CASSSLSDPDEAFF.

CDR3 amino acids: CAWRWGGRQYGYTF. The CDR3 nucleotides read TGTGCCTGGCGCTGGGGGGGCAGACAGTATGGCTACACCTTC. The rearrangement links TRBV30 to TRBJ1-2, with a weak D call TRBD1 (6 bases). V lost 5 bases and J lost 5, with 18 bases in between. Per the germline V gene, CDR1 is GTSNPN and CDR2 is SVGIG (reference sequence). This CDR3 comprises 14 residues. The whole variable domain, filled in from reference TRBV30 and TRBJ1-2, reads SQTIHQWPATLVQPVGSPLSLECTVEGTSNPNLYWYRQAAGRGLQLLFYSVGIGQISSEVPQNLSASRPQDRQFILSSKKLLLSDSGFYLCAWRWGGRQYGYTFGSGTRLTVV.

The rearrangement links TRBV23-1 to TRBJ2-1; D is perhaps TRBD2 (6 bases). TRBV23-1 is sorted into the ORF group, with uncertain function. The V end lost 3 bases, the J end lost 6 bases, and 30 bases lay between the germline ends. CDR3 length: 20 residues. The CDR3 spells CASSQRPSVRPGVSSNEQFF. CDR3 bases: TGCGCCAGCAGTCAGCGGCCTAGCGTTAGACCGGGGGTTTCATCCAATGAGCAGTTCTTC.

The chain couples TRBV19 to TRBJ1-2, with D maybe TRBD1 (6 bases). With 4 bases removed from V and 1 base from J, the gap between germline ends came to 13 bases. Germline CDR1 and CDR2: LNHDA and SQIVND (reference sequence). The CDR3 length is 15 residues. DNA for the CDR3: TGTGCCAGTAGTAGCCGGGACACGAGTAACTATGGCTACACCTTC. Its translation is CASSSRDTSNYGYTF.

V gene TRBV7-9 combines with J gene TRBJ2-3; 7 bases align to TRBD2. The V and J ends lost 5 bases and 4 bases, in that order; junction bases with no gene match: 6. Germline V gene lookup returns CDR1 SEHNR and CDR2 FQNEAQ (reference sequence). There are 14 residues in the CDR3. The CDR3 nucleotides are TGTGCCAGCAGCCCGGGGGGATCGGCAGATACGCAGTATTTT. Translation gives CASSPGGSADTQYF.

The CDR3 nucleotides read TGTGCCAGCAGCTTGTGGACTAGCGGGACTGATGAGCAGTTCTTC. This codes for CASSLWTSGTDEQFF. This chain uses TRBV5-4 with TRBJ2-1, with TRBD2 matching 12 bases. The CDR3 contains 15 residues. Germline CDR1 SGHNT, CDR2 YYREEE (reference sequence). The V segment lost 1 base and the J segment 8 bases; nucleotides outside the gene matches: 4.

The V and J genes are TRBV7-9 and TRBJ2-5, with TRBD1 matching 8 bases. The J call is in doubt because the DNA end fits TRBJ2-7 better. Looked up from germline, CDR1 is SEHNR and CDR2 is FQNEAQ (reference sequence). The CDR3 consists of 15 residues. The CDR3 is CASSPLRQGQYEQYF. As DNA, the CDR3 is TGTGCCAGCAGCCCGTTACGACAGGGGCAGTACGAGCAGTACTTC.

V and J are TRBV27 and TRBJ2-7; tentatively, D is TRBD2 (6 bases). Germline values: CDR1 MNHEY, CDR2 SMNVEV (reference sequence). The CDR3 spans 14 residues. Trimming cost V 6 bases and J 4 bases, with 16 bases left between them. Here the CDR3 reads CASSPTGLLYEQYF. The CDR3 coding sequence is TGTGCCAGCAGCCCCACGGGACTCTTGTACGAGCAGTACTTC.

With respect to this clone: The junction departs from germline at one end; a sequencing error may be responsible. CDR3 amino acids: CSSSPGLETVNEKLFF. CDR3 in DNA: TGTTCCAGCAGCCCAGGACTGGAAACAGTTAATGAAAAACTGTTTTTT. This rearrangement joins TRBV7-9 to TRBJ1-4; the D is unclear. The CDR3 consists of 16 residues. Germline CDR1 SEHNR, CDR2 FQNEAQ (reference sequence).